This TCR beta chain stems from a study of cytomegalovirus exposure and HLA in healthy donors. Study in general: The 110 or so validation repertoires, a later analysis reported, used the same platform as the roughly 610 first-cohort repertoires.

CDR3 length equals 14 residues. V dropped 5 bases and J dropped 0 bases, with 13 bases sitting between them. CDR1 is GTSNPN and CDR2 is SVGIG in the germline V gene (reference sequence). This clone showed up just once. Only in-frame clones appear in the TCRdb table, and some are missing; sequencing was by immunoSEQ multiplex PCR. The sample shows 60,000 to 90,000 clones, roughly 94% of them seen only once. The sample taken for sequencing was PBMCs. The V and J genes are TRBV30 and TRBJ1-2, with D maybe TRBD1 (6 bases). This sequence originates from a woman under 30 in good health and CMV-seronegative. The CDR3 here is CAWGKTGANYGYTF. CDR3 nucleotides: TGTGCCTGGGGGAAGACAGGAGCTAACTATGGCTACACCTTC.